In its sample, the clone carrying this T cell receptor (beta chain) was seen many times. CDR3 regions were amplified by Arm-PCR using iRepertoire HTBI primers to build TCR beta libraries. TCRdb re-called the multiplex PCR reads through MiXCR, storing one row per CDR3 protein. This sample has 450,000 to 600,000 distinct CDR3 sequences, with roughly 14% found just once. This entry comes from a study of regulatory T cells in long-lasting Graves disease. Time point meaning: newly diagnosed GD, antithyroid drugs for less than 3 months. The authors made the TCR library using RNA they extracted from PBMCs. Germline-derived CDR1 and CDR2 are KGHDR and SFDVKD. The CDR3 is 15 amino acids. The V gene end was trimmed by 9 bases and the J gene end by 6 bases; junction bases not matched to a gene: 15. This same sample was also taken into another study, of T cells in Graves' hyperthyroidism and ophthalmopathy.

The material was peripheral blood mononuclear cells (PBMCs), obtained at new diagnosis, from a patient treated with antithyroid drugs. The sequence derives from a man aged 30-40 years with Graves disease. The chain uses TRBV24-1 and TRBJ2-5; 7 bases align to TRBD2. The CDR3, as DNA: TGTGCCACCCCAACTCCCTCGGGGGGAGGGCAGACCCAGTACTTC. Translation gives CATPTPSGGGQTQYF.